Described below is a single T cell receptor beta chain sequence and its context. As processed by the authors: Estimates of nucleated cell counts were drawn from the amplification of reference gene primers. Here immunoSEQ multiplex PCR was the method, and the copy in TCRdb shows in-frame clones only, minus some. V, J and clone size are taken as reported in that table, and D and trimming were inferred from the DNA itself. The data show roughly 200,000 clones, 88% seen once. This specimen belongs to a study of blood T cell repertoires in COVID-19. In the study overall: Whether acute or convalescent, the COVID-19 samples came from the United States, Italy and Spain.

Sample: peripheral blood. The TCR was taken from a man between 18 and 29 years old with active or convalescent COVID-19.

CDR3 sequence: CASSLVQGFDQPQHF. The CDR3 DNA is TGTGCCAGCAGCTTAGTCCAGGGATTTGATCAGCCCCAGCATTTT. The rearrangement joins TRBV7-2 to TRBJ1-5; the D gene is possibly TRBD1 (5 bases). Trimming stripped 1 base from V and 5 bases from J, with 12 bases between. The CDR3 totals 15 residues. Germline V lookup: CDR1 SGHTA, CDR2 FQGNSA.